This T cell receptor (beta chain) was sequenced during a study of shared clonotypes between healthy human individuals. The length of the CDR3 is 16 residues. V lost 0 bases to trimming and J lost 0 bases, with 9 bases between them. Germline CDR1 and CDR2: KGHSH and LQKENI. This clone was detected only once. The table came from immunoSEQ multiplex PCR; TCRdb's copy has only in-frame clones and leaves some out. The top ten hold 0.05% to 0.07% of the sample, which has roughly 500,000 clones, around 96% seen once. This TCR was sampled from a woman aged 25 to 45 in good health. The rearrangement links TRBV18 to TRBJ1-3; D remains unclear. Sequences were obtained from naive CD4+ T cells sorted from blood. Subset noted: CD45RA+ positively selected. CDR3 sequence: CASSPPSVDSGNTIYF. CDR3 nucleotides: TGTGCCAGCTCACCACCCAGTGTGGACTCTGGAAACACCATATATTTT.